These T cell receptor beta chains were read from a single sample in a study of cytomegalovirus exposure and HLA in healthy donors. Clones were read by immunoSEQ multiplex PCR, and TCRdb kept only the in-frame ones, dropping some. The sample has around 150,000 clones, about 75% seen once; the top ten hold roughly 2%. Sequencing input: PBMCs. All receptors derive from a female donor in good health and CMV-seronegative. Both conserved end residues are part of each CDR3. The D gene is left open where the match is weak. A row's size may be missing; if present it is once, few, many or a size class.

CDR3	DNA	D	size	V	J
CASEPRATNTEAFF	TGTGCCAGCGAGCCCAGGGCAACGAACACTGAAGCTTTCTTT	.	.	TRBV6-1	TRBJ1-1
CASSKGTEQETQYF	TGTGCCAGCAGTAAGGGGACAGAGCAAGAGACCCAGTACTTC	TRBD1	.	TRBV9	TRBJ2-5
CASSLSAGDNNYGYTF	TGTGCCAGCAGCTTAAGCGCAGGGGATAACAACTATGGCTACACCTTC	.	.	TRBV7-2	TRBJ1-2
CASSPGPNSYEQYF	TGTGCCAGCAGTCCAGGGCCCAACTCCTACGAGCAGTACTTC	.	.	TRBV5-6	TRBJ2-7
CASSFRGGQYTEAFF	TGTGCCAGCAGCTTTAGAGGAGGACAGTATACTGAAGCTTTCTTT	.	.	TRBV5-4	TRBJ1-1
CASRMDRGGANVLTF	TGTGCCAGCAGGATGGACAGGGGTGGGGCCAACGTCCTGACTTTC	TRBD1	.	TRBV6-1	TRBJ2-6
CASSPRTVRAGNTIYF	TGTGCCAGCAGCCCGAGGACAGTCCGAGCAGGAAACACCATATATTTT	.	.	TRBV5-6	TRBJ1-3
CASTVLNTGELFF	TGTGCCAGCACGGTCCTGAACACCGGGGAGCTGTTTTTT	.	.	TRBV6-1	TRBJ2-2
CASSPRTGNTEAFF	TGTGCCAGCAGTCCGCGGACAGGGAACACTGAAGCTTTCTTT	TRBD1	.	TRBV25-1	TRBJ1-1
CASSLDRVSGGRTEAFF	TGTGCCAGCAGCTTAGACCGGGTTTCAGGCGGGAGAACTGAAGCTTTCTTT	.	once	TRBV7-6	TRBJ1-1
CASTRLAGTYEQYF	TGTGCCAGCACCAGACTAGCGGGAACCTACGAGCAGTACTTC	TRBD2	.	TRBV28	TRBJ2-7
CASSLTGTGGEKLFF	TGCGCCAGCAGCCTAACCGGGACAGGGGGTGAAAAACTGTTTTTT	TRBD1	once	TRBV5-1	TRBJ1-4
CAWGDRGNQPQHF	TGTGCCTGGGGCGACAGGGGCAATCAGCCCCAGCATTTT	TRBD1	.	TRBV30	TRBJ1-5
CASSEPPGRGFAYEQYF	TGTGCCAGCAGCGAGCCCCCTGGGCGGGGGTTTGCCTACGAGCAGTACTTC	TRBD2	once	TRBV7-9	TRBJ2-7
CASTGRHSGNTIYF	TGTGCCAGCACAGGGCGACACTCTGGAAACACCATATATTTT	.	.	TRBV6-1	TRBJ1-3
CASSSRTSGSIYEQYF	TGTGCCAGCAGCTCCCGGACTAGCGGGAGCATCTACGAGCAGTACTTC	TRBD2	.	TRBV5-4	TRBJ2-7
CASSFQPGPEAFF	TGTGCCAGCAGTTTTCAGCCGGGTCCTGAAGCTTTCTTT	.	.	TRBV28	TRBJ1-1
CASSEYYEQYF	TGTGCCAGCAGTGAATACTACGAGCAGTACTTC	.	.	TRBV2	TRBJ2-7
CASRLDFDEQFF	TGTGCCAGCCGACTAGATTTCGATGAGCAGTTCTTC	.	.	TRBV19	TRBJ2-1
CASSSSQGGQTQYF	TGTGCCAGCAGCTCCTCACAGGGAGGGCAGACCCAGTACTTC	.	once	TRBV11-1	TRBJ2-5
CASRWYSGGQETQYF	TGTGCCAGCAGATGGTACTCGGGGGGCCAAGAGACCCAGTACTTC	TRBD2	once	TRBV28	TRBJ2-5
CASSDLGHDQPQHF	TGTGCCAGCAGTGATCTAGGACATGATCAGCCCCAGCATTTT	.	.	TRBV6-5	TRBJ1-5
CASRKPSGEADTQYF	TGCGCCAGCAGGAAACCGAGCGGGGAGGCAGATACGCAGTATTTT	TRBD2	.	TRBV5-1	TRBJ2-3
CASSRGGGSTYEQYF	TGTGCCAGCAGCCGTGGAGGAGGGAGTACCTACGAGCAGTACTTC	.	.	TRBV14	TRBJ2-7
CASSETGPGPGKLFF	TGCGCCAGCAGTGAGACGGGCCCAGGGCCAGGAAAACTGTTTTTT	.	.	TRBV10-2	TRBJ1-4
CASSERNRGRDGYTF	TGTGCCAGCAGTGAACGCAACAGGGGGCGGGATGGCTACACCTTC	TRBD1	.	TRBV6-1	TRBJ1-2
CASRNSRRDTEAFF	TGTGCCAGCAGAAATTCACGGAGGGACACTGAAGCTTTCTTT	.	.	TRBV14	TRBJ1-1
CAWSEADYSNQPQHF	TGTGCCTGGAGTGAGGCTGACTATAGCAATCAGCCCCAGCATTTT	.	.	TRBV30	TRBJ1-5
CASTSPFGGYTF	TGTGCCAGTACGTCGCCATTCGGTGGCTACACCTTC	.	.	TRBV19	TRBJ1-2
CSVEETAIYNEQFF	TGCAGCGTTGAGGAGACAGCTATCTACAATGAGCAGTTCTTC	.	.	TRBV29-1	TRBJ2-1
CASSQGRNTEAFF	TGCGCCAGCAGTCAGGGGAGGAACACTGAAGCTTTCTTT	.	.	TRBV10-1	TRBJ1-1
CASSQESIRQPAFSYEQYF	TGCGCCAGCAGTCAGGAATCAATTAGACAGCCCGCATTCTCCTACGAGCAGTACTTC	.	.	TRBV23-1	TRBJ2-7
CASSQEAGWNSPLHF	TGTGCCAGCTCCCAGGAGGCAGGATGGAATTCACCCCTCCACTTT	.	.	TRBV18	TRBJ1-6
CASSEEAGGPLGTQYF	TGCGCCAGCAGTGAGGAGGCGGGGGGGCCTTTAGGTACGCAGTATTTT	TRBD2	few	TRBV10-1	TRBJ2-3
CASSSGLAETQYF	TGTGCCAGCAGCTCAGGACTAGCCGAGACCCAGTACTTC	TRBD2	.	TRBV7-2	TRBJ2-5
CAWLSSGGRHTQYF	TGTGCCTGGTTGAGCAGCGGGGGACGACACACGCAGTACTTC	TRBD2	.	TRBV30	TRBJ2-7
CACQGGGLDTEAFF	TGTGCCTGTCAGGGTGGGGGCTTGGACACTGAAGCTTTCTTT	.	.	TRBV30	TRBJ1-1
CASSLRAGIPYEQYF	TGTGCCAGCAGTTTACGAGCGGGAATTCCCTACGAGCAGTACTTC	TRBD2	.	TRBV27	TRBJ2-7
CASSLGLAGGPDTGELFF	TGTGCCAGCAGTTTAGGACTAGCGGGGGGGCCTGACACCGGGGAGCTGTTTTTT	TRBD2	few	TRBV27	TRBJ2-2
CAWSVGRGYSPLHF	TGTGCCTGGAGTGTTGGCAGGGGATACTCACCCCTCCACTTT	.	.	TRBV30	TRBJ1-6
CASSLTGGNTIYF	TGTGCCAGCAGCTTGACAGGGGGTAACACCATATATTTT	TRBD1	.	TRBV5-4	TRBJ1-3
CATSRDLRSTGELFF	TGTGCCACCAGCAGAGATCTAAGGAGCACCGGGGAGCTGTTTTTT	.	.	TRBV15	TRBJ2-2
CASSLDGGNSPLHF	TGCGCCAGCAGCTTAGACGGAGGGAATTCACCCCTCCACTTT	.	few	TRBV5-1	TRBJ1-6
CASSGGQGATYGYTF	TGCGCCAGCAGCGGCGGACAGGGGGCTACCTATGGCTACACCTTC	TRBD1	few	TRBV5-1	TRBJ1-2
CASGLSISYNEQFF	TGTGCTAGTGGTTTGTCTATCTCCTACAATGAGCAGTTCTTC	.	.	TRBV12-5	TRBJ2-1
CASSLGDRGSAFF	TGTGCCAGCAGCTTGGGGGACAGGGGATCGGCTTTCTTT	TRBD1	.	TRBV5-4	TRBJ1-1
CASSLSQRETQYF	TGCGCCAGCAGCTTGAGCCAGAGGGAGACCCAGTACTTC	.	.	TRBV5-1	TRBJ2-5
CASTYSGTGSRDIQYF	TGTGCCAGTACCTACTCCGGGACAGGGAGTCGAGACATTCAGTACTTC	TRBD1	.	TRBV19	TRBJ2-4
CASSQGQGSSYNSPLHF	TGCGCCAGCAGCCAAGGACAGGGGAGCTCCTATAATTCACCCCTCCACTTT	TRBD1	.	TRBV4-1	TRBJ1-6
CASGIRDKEETQYF	TGTGCCAGCGGCATCCGGGACAAAGAAGAGACCCAGTACTTC	.	once	TRBV11-2	TRBJ2-5
CASSEARGGRSYEQYF	TGTGCCAGCAGTGAAGCGAGGGGGGGACGATCCTACGAGCAGTACTTC	.	.	TRBV2	TRBJ2-7
CASSEYRAYNSPLHF	TGTGCCAGCAGCGAATACAGGGCCTATAATTCACCCCTCCACTTT	.	once	TRBV5-6	TRBJ1-6
CASSYSWGEETQYF	TGTGCCAGCAGTTACTCCTGGGGGGAAGAGACCCAGTACTTC	.	.	TRBV6-5	TRBJ2-5
CASSSGTSGVGEQFF	TGTGCCAGCAGCTCAGGGACTAGCGGGGTTGGTGAGCAGTTCTTC	TRBD2	.	TRBV7-2	TRBJ2-1
CSSSARLDFNTGELFF	TGTTCCAGCAGCGCCAGACTAGACTTTAACACCGGGGAGCTGTTTTTT	.	once	TRBV7-9	TRBJ2-2
CASSSGPPLSEKLFF	TGTGCCAGTAGTAGCGGGCCTCCCCTGAGTGAAAAACTGTTTTTT	.	once	TRBV19	TRBJ1-4
CASSSGAGNTIYF	TGCGCCAGCAGCTCAGGGGCTGGAAACACCATATATTTT	.	.	TRBV5-1	TRBJ1-3
CASSLGGQGYYGYTF	TGTGCCAGCAGCTTAGGGGGACAGGGATACTATGGCTACACCTTC	TRBD1	.	TRBV11-2	TRBJ1-2
CASGLLGGVGELFF	TGTGCTAGTGGTTTGCTAGGGGGAGTCGGGGAGCTGTTTTTT	.	.	TRBV12-5	TRBJ2-2